The present T cell receptor (beta chain) was sequenced within a study of cytomegalovirus exposure and HLA in healthy donors. It was with 60 Vbeta and 13 Jbeta primers that the PCR ran. Sequenced by immunoSEQ multiplex PCR; TCRdb stores in-frame clones only, minus some. The table has some 75,000 clones, 78% seen once. The CDR3 has 14 residues. Germline CDR1 reads MDHEN; CDR2 reads SYDVKM. V gave up 11 bases and J gave up 5 bases, with 19 bases separating them. The TCR was taken from a man aged 18 to 35 in good health and CMV-seropositive. V gene TRBV28 combines with J gene TRBJ1-5; a possible D gene is TRBD1 (5 bases). Sequenced material: PBMCs. CDR3 region: CASIPTVRDQPQHF. The CDR3 DNA is TGTGCCTCAATCCCGACAGTCAGGGATCAGCCCCAGCATTTT.